A single sample is the source of the 20 T cell receptor beta chains below, sequenced in a study of T cell responses to AZD1222 COVID-19 vaccine. The table came from immunoSEQ multiplex PCR; TCRdb's copy has only in-frame clones and leaves some out. This table holds over 25,000 clones, over 80% found once. Sequencing used peripheral blood, obtained 28 days after the second AZD1222 dose. Source of these receptors: an adult who received the AZD1222 COVID-19 vaccine.

In its sample, this clone was seen once. J is TRBJ2-7 and V is TRBV6-2 or TRBV6-3, with 8 bases identical to TRBD1. With V trimmed by 4 bases and J by 1 base, 3 bases remained unmatched. This CDR3 is 14 amino acids long. Germline lookup yields CDR1 MNHEY and CDR2 SVGEGT. The DNA of the CDR3 is TGTGCCAGCAGTTCAGGGGGCATTTCCTACGAGCAGTACTTC. Amino acid sequence: CASSSGGISYEQYF.

This chain connects TRBV7-9 to TRBJ1-4; the D is unclear. V was cut by 6 bases and J by 2 bases, with 13 bases left in between. Germline CDR1 reads SEHNR; CDR2 reads FQNEAQ (reference sequence). This CDR3 is 15 amino acids long. The chain's CDR3 is CASSPLEVTNEKLFF. The CDR3 nucleotides are TGTGCCAGCAGTCCCCTTGAAGTTACTAATGAAAAACTGTTTTTT.

The sample holds one count of this clone. CDR3 coding DNA: TGTGCCAGCACCAAGATGGTCTGGACAGGGTTCTCTGGAAACACCATATATTTT. Its translation: CASTKMVWTGFSGNTIYF. The V and J genes are TRBV5-6 and TRBJ1-3; TRBD1 agrees at 8 bases. The V segment lost 6 bases and the J segment 0 bases; nucleotides outside the gene matches: 14. CDR1 is SGHDT and CDR2 is YYEEEE in the germline V gene. CDR3 length: 18 residues.

The genes are TRBV7-2 and TRBJ1-2; D gene unclear. Germline V gene sequence: CDR1 SGHTA, CDR2 FQGNSA. Trimming cost V 1 base and J 0 bases, with 9 bases left between them. The CDR3 runs 15 residues. The CDR3 coding sequence is TGTGCCAGCAGCTTAGACCGGGTAGCTAACTATGGCTACACCTTC. It translates to CASSLDRVANYGYTF.

The CDR3 DNA is TGTGCCAGCAGTAAATCAGGGGGTGTAGCGGGAAACACCATATATTTT. Its protein is CASSKSGGVAGNTIYF. The chain carries TRBV28 and TRBJ1-3; 7 bases match TRBD1. The CDR3 consists of 16 residues. V gave up 5 bases and J gave up 4 bases; unmatched junction bases: 11. CDR1 MDHEN and CDR2 SYDVKM come from the germline V gene.

This CDR3 reads CASLGGGANIQYF. The CDR3, as DNA: TGTGCCAGCTTGGGGGGAGGGGCAAACATTCAGTACTTC. V gene TRBV6-5 combines with J gene TRBJ2-4; 7 bases fit TRBD2. Looked up from germline, CDR1 is MNHEY and CDR2 is SVGAGI. V lost 8 bases to trimming and J lost 6 bases; unmatched junction nucleotides: 7. The CDR3 totals 13 residues.

The gene calls are TRBV18 and TRBJ1-2; D may be TRBD1 (6 bases). V was shortened by 3 bases and J by 2 bases, with 19 bases between the two germline ends. Germline CDR1 KGHSH, CDR2 LQKENI. CDR3 size: 17 residues. CDR3: CASSPKDRVGANYGYTF. The CDR3, as DNA: TGTGCCAGCTCACCGAAAGATCGGGTGGGGGCGAACTATGGCTACACCTTC.

The J gene is TRBJ2-7, the V gene TRBV18; 8 bases align to TRBD2. The CDR3 covers 15 residues. V was clipped by 2 bases and J by 2 bases; unmatched bases: 5. Per the germline V gene, CDR1 is KGHSH and CDR2 is LQKENI. The CDR3 DNA reads as TGTGCCAGCTCACCATGGAAGCGGGAGACCTACGAGCAGTACTTC. This encodes CASSPWKRETYEQYF.

The chain carries TRBV28 and TRBJ2-1; 7 nucleotides line up with TRBD2. The V and J ends lost 9 bases and 7 bases, in that order; junction bases with no gene match: 15. Germline V gives CDR1 MDHEN, CDR2 SYDVKM. This CDR3 is built from 15 residues. Here the CDR3 reads CASFSEGLADNEQFF. The CDR3 coding sequence is TGTGCCAGTTTCTCCGAGGGGCTAGCGGATAATGAGCAGTTCTTC.

This clone was detected only a few times. The chain couples TRBV11-1 to TRBJ2-1; D is undetermined. The CDR3 spans 14 residues. The germline V and J ends were trimmed by 3 bases and 0 bases, with 6 bases remaining between them. CDR1 is SGHAT, CDR2 FQDESV, per germline (reference sequence). The CDR3 sequence is CASSFRVSYNEQFF. In DNA form, the CDR3 reads TGTGCCAGCAGCTTCCGGGTCTCCTACAATGAGCAGTTCTTC.

The chain employs TRBV27 and TRBJ2-4, with 7 bases lining up with TRBD2. Losses at the gene ends were 6 bases for V and 7 bases for J; bases not matched to a gene: 6. The CDR3 has 13 amino acids. The germline gives CDR1 MNHEY, CDR2 SMNVEV (reference sequence). The CDR3 DNA is TGTGCCAGCAGCGGGGAGGGCTGGAACATTCAGTACTTC. Amino acids: CASSGEGWNIQYF.

This chain links TRBV28 with TRBJ2-2, with 13 bases fitting TRBD2. V trimming: 4 bases; J trimming: 6 bases; junction bases outside the gene matches: 5. CDR3 length: 16 amino acids. The germline V gene encodes CDR1 MDHEN and CDR2 SYDVKM. The CDR3 is CASSSGTSGTAGELFF. The CDR3 DNA is TGTGCCAGCAGTTCCGGGACTAGCGGGACGGCCGGGGAGCTGTTTTTT.

This chain connects TRBV30 to TRBJ1-5; D is undetermined. This CDR3 is 14 amino acids long. Germline-derived CDR1 and CDR2 are GTSNPN and SVGIG (reference sequence). V was shortened by 3 bases and J by 7 bases, with 16 bases between the two germline ends. This CDR3 is CAWSESISSQPQHF. The CDR3 coding sequence is TGTGCCTGGAGCGAGTCGATTTCCAGCCAGCCCCAGCATTTT.

The chain carries TRBV5-6 and TRBJ1-6; no reliable D call. The V gene's germline CDR1 is SGHDT and CDR2 YYEEEE. The length of the CDR3 is 14 residues. The V and J ends lost 4 bases and 6 bases respectively, with 11 bases between them. The chain's CDR3 is CASSGERSNSPLHF. CDR3 DNA sequence: TGTGCCAGCAGCGGAGAACGGTCTAATTCACCCCTCCACTTT.

This sequence joins TRBV27 and TRBJ2-1, with TRBD2 identical over 10 bases. Germline assignment: CDR1 MNHEY and CDR2 SMNVEV (reference sequence). The J segment lost 8 bases and the V segment lost 4 bases, leaving 17 bases of the junction unmatched. The CDR3 length is 18 residues. The CDR3, as DNA: TGTGCCAGCAGTTCGTCCCACAGGGGACTAGCGATTAGCGATGAGCAGTTCTTC. The encoded protein is CASSSSHRGLAISDEQFF.

This CDR3 reads CASRLNREAFF. CDR3 nucleotide sequence: TGTGCCAGCAGACTCAACCGTGAAGCTTTCTTT. The V gene is TRBV27, the J gene TRBJ1-1; D call uncertain. V was shortened by 6 bases and J by 7 bases, with 9 bases between the two germline ends. This CDR3 comprises 11 residues. Germline V gene sequence: CDR1 MNHEY, CDR2 SMNVEV (reference sequence).

The rearrangement uses TRBV19 and TRBJ1-2; possible D gene TRBD1, 5 bases. CDR3 length equals 13 residues. V was trimmed by 5 bases and J by 5 bases, leaving 12 bases between them. Germline V gene sequence: CDR1 LNHDA, CDR2 SQIVND (reference sequence). CDR3 sequence (DNA): TGTGCCAGTAGTCCGGGCAGGGCGTATGGCTACACCTTC. Its protein is CASSPGRAYGYTF.

A single count supports this clone. The genes are TRBV7-2 and TRBJ2-5, with TRBD2 matching over 9 bases. The CDR3 sequence is 16 residues long. The J segment lost 4 bases and the V segment lost 5 bases, leaving 11 bases of the junction unmatched. Germline V gene lookup returns CDR1 SGHTA and CDR2 FQGNSA. The CDR3 sequence: CASSVWLAGGVETQYF. CDR3 coding DNA: TGTGCCAGCAGCGTCTGGTTGGCGGGAGGGGTAGAGACCCAGTACTTC.

The rearrangement links TRBV6-2 or TRBV6-3 to TRBJ1-2, with D perhaps TRBD1 (6 bases). The CDR3 length is 14 residues. CDR1 and CDR2 (germline): MNHEY, SVGEGT. Trimming shortened V by 6 bases and J by 5 bases, and 16 bases separated the two germline ends. The CDR3 sequence is CASSDWTASYGYTF. The CDR3 bases are TGTGCCAGCAGCGACTGGACAGCCAGTTATGGCTACACCTTC.

The chain links TRBV5-1 to TRBJ2-1; D is perhaps TRBD2 (5 bases). Germline loops: CDR1 SGHRS, CDR2 YFSETQ. The CDR3 is made up of 16 amino acids. Trimming shortened V by 4 bases and J by 3 bases, and 17 bases separated the two germline ends. The CDR3 loop reads CASSPDGRGNYNEQFF. The CDR3 DNA follows: TGCGCCAGCAGCCCGGATGGACGGGGAAACTACAATGAGCAGTTCTTC.